The source of this TCR beta chain is a study of blood T cell repertoires in COVID-19. Whole-study context: Researchers got acute and convalescent COVID-19 samples from the United States, Italy and Spain.

Method: immunoSEQ multiplex PCR; TCRdb's copy keeps in-frame clones and lacks some. The table includes about 44,000 clones, around nine tenths detected once. Germline values: CDR1 SGDLS, CDR2 YYNGEE. V dropped 0 bases and J dropped 4 bases, with 17 bases sitting between them. This CDR3 has 16 residues. The sequenced material came from peripheral blood. This receptor was obtained from a woman between 40 and 50 years old with acute or convalescent COVID-19. This chain connects TRBV9 to TRBJ2-7; TRBD2 is a possible D gene (6 bases). CDR3 loop: CASSVAASGESYEQYF. In DNA, the CDR3 is TGTGCCAGCAGCGTAGCTGCGTCGGGGGAATCTTACGAGCAGTACTTC.